This entry lists 29 T cell receptor beta chains sequenced from one sample in a study of shared clonotypes between healthy human individuals. Sequencing was performed with immunoSEQ multiplex PCR; in TCRdb, only in-frame clones are kept and a portion is missing. The sample has about 670,000 clones; about two thirds are singletons. The sample comprised memory CD4+ T cells sorted from blood. Subset in this sample: CD45RA-negative fraction. These TCRs come from a woman aged 30 to 39 in good health.

This clone was seen a handful of times. The sample has other DNA sequences that encode this CDR3 too. This chain links TRBV28 with TRBJ1-2; tentative D call: TRBD1 (6 bases). Trimming stripped 2 bases from V and 4 bases from J, with 8 bases between. This CDR3 has 13 amino acids. CDR1 is MDHEN and CDR2 is SYDVKM in the germline V gene. The CDR3, as DNA: TGTGCCAGCAGTTTAGGGGGGGCCTATGGCTACACCTTC. It is translated as CASSLGGAYGYTF.

This chain joins TRBV2 and TRBJ2-2, with 10 bases that match TRBD2. Losses at the gene ends were 9 bases for V and 3 bases for J; bases not matched to a gene: 16. The length of the CDR3 is 18 residues. The germline CDR1 and CDR2 sequences are SNHLY and FYNNEI. The CDR3 DNA is TGTGCCAGTAAGAGGCTAGCGGGAGTAGTTTCGGACACCGGGGAGCTGTTTTTT. It specifies CASKRLAGVVSDTGELFF.

V is TRBV6-5 and J is TRBJ2-7; 8 bases are shared with TRBD2. J gave up 6 bases and V 6 bases, and 13 bases lay outside the gene matches. The CDR3 length is 15 residues. The germline V gene encodes CDR1 MNHEY and CDR2 SVGAGI. This CDR3 is CASRSAGTRAREQYF. Here the CDR3 DNA reads TGTGCCAGCAGATCGGCCGGGACTAGGGCCCGCGAGCAGTACTTC.

The CDR3 reads CASNTNRVGKLFF. DNA of the CDR3: TGTGCCAGCAACACCAACAGGGTTGGAAAACTGTTTTTT. The chain joins TRBV28 to TRBJ1-4; the D gene is possibly TRBD1 (6 bases). The V end was cut by 7 bases, the J end by 10 bases, with 16 bases between. Per germline, CDR1 MDHEN and CDR2 SYDVKM. This CDR3 is built from 13 residues. Variable domain in full (rest from reference TRBV28 and TRBJ1-4): DVKVTQSSRYLVKRTGEKVFLECVQDMDHENMFWYRQDPGLGLRLIYFSYDVKMKEKGDIPEGYSVSREKKERFSLILESASTNQTSMYLCASNTNRVGKLFFGSGTQLSVL.

The chain recombines TRBV5-1 with TRBJ2-7; D perhaps matches TRBD1 (5 bases). V lost 1 base and J lost 2, with 13 bases in between. The germline gives CDR1 SGHRS, CDR2 YFSETQ. This CDR3 region has 15 residues. CDR3 sequence reads: CASSLSQGTPYEQYF. In nucleotides, the CDR3 is TGCGCCAGCAGCTTGTCCCAGGGTACCCCCTACGAGCAGTACTTC.

This chain uses TRBV28 with TRBJ2-7; no reliable D call. CDR1 and CDR2 from the germline V gene are MDHEN and SYDVKM. Trimming stripped 6 bases from V and 4 bases from J, with 10 bases between. This CDR3 is built from 12 residues. The CDR3 nucleotides read TGTGCCAGCAGCCCCCGCCGGTACGAGCAGTACTTC. This translates into CASSPRRYEQYF.

J is TRBJ2-3 and V is TRBV10-2, with 10 bases aligning to TRBD1. The CDR3 totals 14 residues. V gave up 8 bases and J gave up 3 bases; unmatched junction bases: 5. Per the germline V gene, CDR1 is WSHSY and CDR2 is SAAADI. CDR3 DNA: TGCGCCAGCCGGAGGGACAGGGGAACAGATACGCAGTATTTT. Protein sequence: CASRRDRGTDTQYF.

This clone has only one observation. J is TRBJ2-5 and V is TRBV7-2; D assignment may be TRBD1 or TRBD2 (5 bases each). The CDR3 runs 14 residues. CDR1 is SGHTA and CDR2 is FQGNSA in the germline V gene. Trimming removed 0 bases from V and 4 bases from J, with 9 bases in between. CDR3 nucleotide sequence: TGTGCCAGCAGCTTAGCGGGACCAGGAGAGACCCAGTACTTC. This gives the protein CASSLAGPGETQYF.

This chain uses TRBV7-9 with TRBJ2-7, with D possibly being TRBD1 (6 bases). This CDR3 has 15 amino acids. Germline CDR1 and CDR2: SEHNR and FQNEAQ (reference sequence). V was clipped by 5 bases and J by 0 bases, with 14 bases between them. The DNA for the CDR3 is TGTGCCAGCAGCCCCAGGGGATCCCTCTCCTACGAGCAGTACTTC. Its protein is CASSPRGSLSYEQYF.

This clone came up a few times. The chain employs TRBV5-4 and TRBJ2-3, with 15 bases fitting TRBD2. This CDR3 is built from 17 residues. Germline CDR1 SGHNT, CDR2 YYREEE (reference sequence). With 0 bases clipped from V and 4 bases from J, the junction kept 3 bases outside the gene matches. CDR3 sequence: CASSLGRTSGRADTQYF. Written as DNA, the CDR3 is TGTGCCAGCAGCTTGGGCAGGACTAGCGGGAGGGCAGATACGCAGTATTTT.

This chain connects TRBV19 to TRBJ2-4; 10 positions match TRBD2. V was pared by 2 bases and J by 0 bases, with 7 bases of the junction left unmatched. Germline CDR1 reads LNHDA; CDR2 reads SQIVND (reference sequence). CDR3 size: 18 residues. CDR3 DNA: TGTGCCAGTAGTATATCAGCGGGAGGGGTACTAGCCAAAAACATTCAGTACTTC. Translating it yields CASSISAGGVLAKNIQYF.

The V and J genes are TRBV14 and TRBJ2-5; the match to TRBD2 covers 9 bases. This CDR3 region has 16 residues. The trim removed 2 bases at V and 4 bases at J, leaving 8 bases unmatched. CDR1 and CDR2 from the germline V gene are SGHDN and FVKESK. The CDR3 spells CASSQSAGGWGETQYF. DNA for the CDR3: TGTGCCAGCAGCCAATCAGCGGGAGGCTGGGGAGAGACCCAGTACTTC.

The rearrangement uses TRBV28 and TRBJ2-2; either TRBD1 or TRBD2 may fit D (5 bases each). V lost 3 bases and J lost 13, with 9 bases in between. The CDR3 is 11 residues long. Germline V gives CDR1 MDHEN, CDR2 SYDVKM. For the CDR3, the DNA is TGTGCCAGCAGTTTCGGGGCGAGGCTGTTTTTT. Translation gives CASSFGARLFF.

The rearrangement joins TRBV10-1 to TRBJ2-7, with no clear D. The V gene lost 0 bases and the J gene lost 1 base, with 7 bases spanning the gap. The CDR3 loop spans 14 amino acids. Germline CDR1 and CDR2: WNHNN and SYGVQD (reference sequence). CDR3 amino acids: CASSESLGSYEQYF. In DNA form, the CDR3 reads TGCGCCAGCAGTGAGTCGCTGGGATCCTACGAGCAGTACTTC.

The chain has TRBV4-1 and TRBJ2-1; 8 positions agree with TRBD2. This CDR3 comprises 15 residues. V was clipped by 4 bases and J by 7 bases; unmatched bases: 9. Germline V lookup: CDR1 MGHRA, CDR2 YSYEKL. CDR3 DNA sequence: TGCGCCAGCAGCCTAGGTGCGGGCGGGGGGAATGAGCAGTTCTTC. Its protein is CASSLGAGGGNEQFF.

V usage is TRBV14 and J usage is TRBJ2-2; D is perhaps TRBD1 or TRBD2 (5 bases each). V was clipped by 0 bases and J by 6 bases, with 8 bases between them. This CDR3 comprises 14 residues. Germline V gives CDR1 SGHDN, CDR2 FVKESK. The CDR3, as DNA: TGTGCCAGCAGCCAAGAGTTGGGGGCCGGGGAGCTGTTTTTT. Translating it yields CASSQELGAGELFF.

This clone has only a few counts. The sample carries other DNA sequences with the same CDR3. This chain links TRBV6-1 with TRBJ1-1; no clear D. The germline V gene encodes CDR1 MNHNS and CDR2 SASEGT. The CDR3 has 12 residues. Trimming pared 7 bases from V and 5 bases from J, leaving 11 bases between. The CDR3 region is CASTGRGTEAFF. In nucleotides, the CDR3 is TGTGCCAGCACTGGACGGGGAACTGAAGCTTTCTTT.

This clone has just one count. This sequence joins TRBV5-1 and TRBJ2-5; no clear D gene. Trimming removed 2 bases at V and 1 base at J, with 12 bases between. CDR1 and CDR2 (germline): SGHRS, YFSETQ. This CDR3 contains 15 residues. The CDR3 here is CASSFSSSGQETQYF. In nucleotides, the CDR3 is TGCGCCAGCAGCTTTAGCTCCTCGGGCCAAGAGACCCAGTACTTC.

Regarding this clone: A much larger clone lies one base from this, so it may be a read error. CDR3 bases: TGTGCCAGCAGCCAAGATCTCCTCTCCTACGAGCAGTACTTC. This codes for CASSQDLLSYEQYF. The rearrangement uses TRBV14 and TRBJ2-7; D gene unclear. The CDR3 loop spans 14 amino acids. Trimming removed 0 bases at V and 0 bases at J, with 6 bases between. The germline V gene has CDR1 SGHDN and CDR2 FVKESK.

With respect to this clone: Within the sample, other DNA sequences also encode this same CDR3. The chain is built from TRBV11-2 and TRBJ2-7; perhaps D is TRBD1 or TRBD2 (5 bases each). V lost 3 bases and J lost 0, with 6 bases in between. Germline values: CDR1 SGHAT, CDR2 FQNNGV. The CDR3 totals 13 residues. The CDR3: CASSFGGSYEQYF. The CDR3, as DNA: TGTGCCAGCAGCTTTGGGGGCTCCTACGAGCAGTACTTC.

The CDR3 DNA follows: TGTGCCATCAGGAGGGGACAGGGGTTATACTACGACTCCTACGAGCAGTACTTC. It specifies CAIRRGQGLYYDSYEQYF. V usage is TRBV28 and J usage is TRBJ2-7; TRBD1 agrees at 10 bases. With V trimmed by 10 bases and J by 0 bases, 18 bases remained unmatched. This CDR3 is 18 amino acids long. Per the germline V gene, CDR1 is MDHEN and CDR2 is SYDVKM. The full variable domain, with the rest looked up from reference TRBV28 and TRBJ2-7, is DVKVTQSSRYLVKRTGEKVFLECVQDMDHENMFWYRQDPGLGLRLIYFSYDVKMKEKGDIPEGYSVSREKKERFSLILESASTNQTSMYLCAIRRGQGLYYDSYEQYFGPGTRLTVT.

This clone came up many times. The chain uses TRBV25-1 and TRBJ2-7; possible D gene TRBD1, 5 bases. V dropped 3 bases and J dropped 2 bases, with 17 bases sitting between them. This CDR3 comprises 16 residues. Germline V gene sequence: CDR1 MGHDK, CDR2 SYGVNS. The CDR3 here is CASSDFPDTPAYEQYF. The DNA for the CDR3 is TGTGCCAGCAGTGACTTCCCGGACACCCCAGCCTACGAGCAGTACTTC.

The gene calls are TRBV28 and TRBJ2-6; 9 positions match TRBD1. Germline V gene lookup returns CDR1 MDHEN and CDR2 SYDVKM. This CDR3 contains 17 residues. V lost 3 bases to trimming and J lost 3 bases; unmatched junction nucleotides: 6. CDR3 sequence: CASSLGQGIDGANVLTF. CDR3 bases: TGTGCCAGCAGTTTGGGACAGGGTATTGATGGGGCCAACGTCCTGACTTTC.

The chain links TRBV11-2 to TRBJ2-1; D is unclear. CDR1 SGHAT and CDR2 FQNNGV come from the germline V gene. This CDR3 contains 11 residues. The V and J ends lost 6 bases and 4 bases respectively, with 4 bases between them. The CDR3 protein is CASRNYNEQFF. DNA of the CDR3: TGTGCCAGCAGGAATTACAATGAGCAGTTCTTC.

The rearrangement joins TRBV28 to TRBJ1-2, with D possibly TRBD1 on 5 matching bases. Trimming shortened V by 2 bases and J by 4 bases, and 11 bases separated the two germline ends. This CDR3 has 14 amino acids. The germline CDR1 and CDR2 sequences are MDHEN and SYDVKM. The DNA for the CDR3 is TGTGCCAGCAGTTTACCCGCTGGGACCTATGGCTACACCTTC. It codes for CASSLPAGTYGYTF.

With respect to this clone: Other DNA variants within this sample encode the same CDR3. The chain joins TRBV19 to TRBJ2-5; TRBD1 matches 10 bases. The ends lost 3 bases at V and 5 bases at J; junction bases unmatched: 6. The CDR3 is 15 amino acids. Germline V CDR1 and CDR2: LNHDA, SQIVND (reference sequence). CDR3 loop: CASSIGQGVRETQYF. CDR3 nucleotides: TGTGCCAGTAGTATTGGACAGGGGGTTAGGGAGACCCAGTACTTC.

The chain recombines TRBV28 with TRBJ1-2; TRBD1 matches 8 bases. The CDR3 consists of 14 residues. Germline lookup yields CDR1 MDHEN and CDR2 SYDVKM. V lost 2 bases to trimming and J lost 7 bases; unmatched junction nucleotides: 6. CDR3 residues: CASSLPGGPGGYTF. The DNA for the CDR3 is TGTGCCAGCAGTTTACCAGGGGGCCCGGGTGGCTACACCTTC.

The chain uses TRBV13 and TRBJ2-7; possible D gene TRBD2, 7 bases. Per the germline V gene, CDR1 is PRHDT and CDR2 is FYEKMQ (reference sequence). V lost 0 bases to trimming and J lost 5 bases, with 17 bases between them. This CDR3 spans 16 amino acids. The CDR3 reads CASSLGLAGAPHEQYF. In DNA form, the CDR3 reads TGTGCCAGCAGCTTAGGCCTGGCGGGGGCCCCCCACGAGCAGTACTTC.

This chain links TRBV2 with TRBJ1-2; D is possibly TRBD1 (6 bases). Germline V gene data show CDR1 as SNHLY and CDR2 as FYNNEI. CDR3 length equals 12 residues. Trimming stripped 7 bases from V and 8 bases from J, with 14 bases between. CDR3 region: CASKLGQWGYTF. CDR3 in DNA: TGTGCCAGCAAACTCGGACAGTGGGGCTACACCTTC.